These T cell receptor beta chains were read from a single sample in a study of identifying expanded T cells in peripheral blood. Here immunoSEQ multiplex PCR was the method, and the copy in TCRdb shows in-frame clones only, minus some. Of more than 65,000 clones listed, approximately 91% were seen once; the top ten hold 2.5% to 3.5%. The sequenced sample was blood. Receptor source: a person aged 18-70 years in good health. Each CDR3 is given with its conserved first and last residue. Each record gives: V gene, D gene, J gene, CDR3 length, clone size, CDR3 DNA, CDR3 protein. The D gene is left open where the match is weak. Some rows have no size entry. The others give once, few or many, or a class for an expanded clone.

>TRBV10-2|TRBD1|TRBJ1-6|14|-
TGCGCCAGCAGGGACAGGGACATTAATTCACCCCTCCACTTT
CASRDRDINSPLHF
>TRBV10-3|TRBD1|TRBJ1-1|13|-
TGTGCCTACAACAGGGGGCCGAACACTGAAGCTTTCTTT
CAYNRGPNTEAFF
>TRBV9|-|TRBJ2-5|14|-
TGTGCCAGCAGCGTAGACGGTAGGGCAGAGACCCAGTACTTC
CASSVDGRAETQYF
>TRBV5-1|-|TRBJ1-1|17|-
TGCGCCAGTACCGTTCGGGCTGGGAGGACTTCGAACACTGAAGCTTTCTTT
CASTVRAGRTSNTEAFF
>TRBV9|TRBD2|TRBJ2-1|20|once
TGTGCCAGCAGCGTCTCTCTGGGACTAGCGGGAGGGAGCTCCTACAATGAGCAGTTCTTC
CASSVSLGLAGGSSYNEQFF
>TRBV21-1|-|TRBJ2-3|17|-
TGTGCCAGCAGCAAAGGGGCCCGCATGTGTCGCACAGATACGCAGTATTTT
CASSKGARMCRTDTQYF
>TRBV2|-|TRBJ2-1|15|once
TGTGCCAGCTACAAGTCAGGGGGGGTCTACAATGAGCAGTTCTTC
CASYKSGGVYNEQFF
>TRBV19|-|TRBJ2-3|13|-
TGTGCCAGTAGTGGCCTCAGGGGTTACACGCAGTATTTT
CASSGLRGYTQYF
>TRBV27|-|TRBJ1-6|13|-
TGTGCCAGCAGTACCCGATATAATTCACCCCTCCACTTT
CASSTRYNSPLHF
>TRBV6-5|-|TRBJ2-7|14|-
TGTGCCAGCAGTTACTACGAAGGAGGTTCCGAGCAGTACTTC
CASSYYEGGSEQYF
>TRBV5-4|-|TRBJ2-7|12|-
TGTGCCAGCAGCTCAAGGGGGTACGAGCAGTACTTC
CASSSRGYEQYF
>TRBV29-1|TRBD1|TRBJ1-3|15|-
TGCAGCGTCGGGACAGGAGCCATCTCTGGAAACACCATATATTTT
CSVGTGAISGNTIYF
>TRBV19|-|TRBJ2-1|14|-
TGTGCCAGTAGTCAAAGGCGCAGCGACGGTATACAGTTCTTC
CASSQRRSDGIQFF
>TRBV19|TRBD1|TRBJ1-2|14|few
TGTGCCAGTAGTCGGACAGGGGGGCACTATGGCTACACCTTC
CASSRTGGHYGYTF
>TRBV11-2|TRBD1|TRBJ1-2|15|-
TGTGCCAGCAGCTTAGTTGGCGGGACAGGGTATGGCTACACCTTC
CASSLVGGTGYGYTF
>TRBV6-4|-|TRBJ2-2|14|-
TGTGCCAGCAGTCTTAGTGGGACCACCGGGGAGCTGTTTTTT
CASSLSGTTGELFF
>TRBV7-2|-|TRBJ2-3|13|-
TGTGCCAGCAGCTTAGGCGTCCCAGATACGCAGTATTTT
CASSLGVPDTQYF
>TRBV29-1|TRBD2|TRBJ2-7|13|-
TGCAGCGTTGAACTAGCGGGAGCCTACGAGCAGTACTTC
CSVELAGAYEQYF
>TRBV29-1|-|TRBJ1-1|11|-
TGCAGCGTTGTAGGACAGATTGAAGCTTTCTTT
CSVVGQIEAFF
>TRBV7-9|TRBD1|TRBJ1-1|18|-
TGTGCCAGCAGCGACCGGGCCCGGGACAGGGCCATGAACACTGAAGCTTTCTTT
CASSDRARDRAMNTEAFF
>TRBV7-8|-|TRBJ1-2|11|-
TGTGCCAGCAGCTCATCGAATGGCTACACCTTC
CASSSSNGYTF
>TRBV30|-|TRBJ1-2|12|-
TGTGCCTGGAGTAGGCAGGGCTATGGCTACACCTTC
CAWSRQGYGYTF
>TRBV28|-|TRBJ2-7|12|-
TGTGCCAGCAGTTTATTGGGGGTCGAGCAGTACTTC
CASSLLGVEQYF
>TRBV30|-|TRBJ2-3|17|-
TGTGCCTGGACCAAAGGGGGAGGACACGGCGGGACAGATACGCAGTATTTT
CAWTKGGGHGGTDTQYF
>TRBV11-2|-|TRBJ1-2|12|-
TGTGCCAGCAGCTTAGGCGGTTATGGCTACACCTTC
CASSLGGYGYTF
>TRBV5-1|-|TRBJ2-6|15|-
TGCGCCAGCAGTGTGGGACATGGGACAGCCAACGTCCTGACTTTC
CASSVGHGTANVLTF
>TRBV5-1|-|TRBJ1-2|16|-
TGCGCCAGCAGGCTAGAATCCGGGCCTAGACCTTATGGCTACACCTTC
CASRLESGPRPYGYTF
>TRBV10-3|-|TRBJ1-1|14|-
TGTGCCATCACGGGGGAGGGGGGTAACACTGAAGCTTTCTTT
CAITGEGGNTEAFF
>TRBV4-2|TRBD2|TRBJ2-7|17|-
TGTGCCAGCAGCCAAGTAGGTGGCGGGGGGGCCTCTTACGAGCAGTACTTC
CASSQVGGGGASYEQYF
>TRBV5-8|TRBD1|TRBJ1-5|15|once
TGTGCCAGCAGCTTGAGGGGGCGCGGGGATCAGCCCCAGCATTTT
CASSLRGRGDQPQHF
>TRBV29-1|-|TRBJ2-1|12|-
TGCAGCGTTGAAGGTCAGGGCTATGAGCAGTTCTTC
CSVEGQGYEQFF
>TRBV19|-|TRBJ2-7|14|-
TGTGCCAGTAGTAGGGGCGATCTGGCCTACGAGCAGTACTTC
CASSRGDLAYEQYF